This T cell receptor (beta chain) was recovered during a study of blood T cell repertoires in COVID-19. On the study more broadly: The origin of the acute and convalescent COVID-19 samples was the United States, Italy and Spain. PBMCs, B-cell-depleted T cells, or T cells provided the cDNA or gDNA that made up the material.

The CDR3 length is 16 residues. Trimming took off 0 bases at V and 7 bases at J, with 16 bases between the two ends. CDR1 MGHRA and CDR2 YSYEKL come from the germline V gene. Authors' processing steps: By means of reference gene primer amplification, nucleated cell counts were estimated. Produced via immunoSEQ multiplex PCR; TCRdb's table is partial and in-frame only. That table furnishes V, J and clone size, whereas the DNA furnished D and trimming. The table lists tens of thousands of clones, 88% of them singletons. The J gene is TRBJ2-4, the V gene TRBV4-1, with a tentative D call TRBD1 (6 bases). The sequence came from a human donor in a cohort sampled during active COVID-19. Sequencing input: peripheral blood. CDR3 region: CASSQDPGVAGNIQYF. Written as DNA, the CDR3 is TGCGCCAGCAGCCAAGATCCAGGGGTAGCTGGGAACATTCAGTACTTC.